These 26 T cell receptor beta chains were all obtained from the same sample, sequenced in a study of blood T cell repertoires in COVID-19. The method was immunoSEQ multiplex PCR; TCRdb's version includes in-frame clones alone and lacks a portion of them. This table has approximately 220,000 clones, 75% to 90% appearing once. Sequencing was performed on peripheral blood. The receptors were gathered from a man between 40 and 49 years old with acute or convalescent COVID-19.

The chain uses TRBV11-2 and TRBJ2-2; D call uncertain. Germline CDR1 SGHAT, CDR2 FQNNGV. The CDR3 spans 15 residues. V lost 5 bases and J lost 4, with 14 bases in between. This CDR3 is CASSLDRVPTGELFF. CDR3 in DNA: TGTGCCAGCAGCCTCGACCGGGTTCCCACCGGGGAGCTGTTTTTT. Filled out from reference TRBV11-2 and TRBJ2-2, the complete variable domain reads EAGVAQSPRYKIIEKRQSVAFWCNPISGHATLYWYQQILGQGPKLLIQFQNNGVVDDSQLPKDRFSAERLKGVDSTLKIQPAKLEDSAVYLCASSLDRVPTGELFFGEGSRLTVL.

The CDR3: CASSPAGSGAGEKLFF. The CDR3 DNA sequence: TGTGCCAGCTCCCCTGCAGGTTCAGGGGCAGGTGAAAAACTGTTTTTT. The J gene is TRBJ1-4, the V gene TRBV18; weak D call: TRBD1 (6 bases). The CDR3 spans 16 residues. Germline values: CDR1 KGHSH, CDR2 LQKENI. The ends were cut back, 6 bases at V and 7 bases at J, with 21 bases in the middle.

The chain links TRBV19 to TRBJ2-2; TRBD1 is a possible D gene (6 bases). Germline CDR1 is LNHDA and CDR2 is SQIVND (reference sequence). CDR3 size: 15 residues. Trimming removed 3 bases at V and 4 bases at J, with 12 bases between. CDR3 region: CASSITPRGTGELFF. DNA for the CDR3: TGTGCCAGTAGTATCACCCCCAGGGGCACCGGGGAGCTGTTTTTT.

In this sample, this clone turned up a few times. CDR3 in DNA: TGTGCCAGCAGTTCGAGGGGCACAGATACGCAGTATTTT. This gives the protein CASSSRGTDTQYF. The chain couples TRBV12-3 or TRBV12-4 to TRBJ2-3; possibly TRBD2 for D (5 bases). This CDR3 has 13 residues. Deletions cut 4 bases from V and 1 base from J, with 6 bases between.

The CDR3 DNA sequence: TGTGCCAGTAGTTCCCGGACAGGGGACCCCTACGAGCAGTACTTC. It codes for CASSSRTGDPYEQYF. V gene TRBV19 combines with J gene TRBJ2-7, with 9 bases that match TRBD1. The length of the CDR3 is 15 residues. J was trimmed by 2 bases and V by 5 bases; bases with no gene match: 7. Germline V gene lookup returns CDR1 LNHDA and CDR2 SQIVND (reference sequence).

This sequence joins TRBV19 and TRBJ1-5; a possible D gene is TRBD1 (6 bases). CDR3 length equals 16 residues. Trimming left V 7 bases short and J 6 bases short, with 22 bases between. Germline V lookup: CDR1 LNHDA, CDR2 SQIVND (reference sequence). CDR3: CASTLRNRASGQPQHF. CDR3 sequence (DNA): TGTGCCAGTACTCTAAGAAACAGGGCGAGTGGTCAGCCCCAGCATTTT.

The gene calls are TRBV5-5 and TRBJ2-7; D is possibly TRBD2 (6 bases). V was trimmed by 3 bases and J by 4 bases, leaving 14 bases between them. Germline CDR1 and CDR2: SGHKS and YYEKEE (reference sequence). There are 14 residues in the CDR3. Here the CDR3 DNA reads TGTGCCAGCAGCTCCGGACTAATAATGTACGAGCAGTACTTC. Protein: CASSSGLIMYEQYF.

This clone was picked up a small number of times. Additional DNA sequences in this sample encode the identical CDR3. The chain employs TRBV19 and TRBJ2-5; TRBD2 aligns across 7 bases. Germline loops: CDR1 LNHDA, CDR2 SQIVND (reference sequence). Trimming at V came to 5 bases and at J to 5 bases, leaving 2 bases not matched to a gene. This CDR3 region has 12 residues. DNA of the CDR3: TGTGCCAGTAGTCCCGGGGGGGAGACCCAGTACTTC. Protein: CASSPGGETQYF.

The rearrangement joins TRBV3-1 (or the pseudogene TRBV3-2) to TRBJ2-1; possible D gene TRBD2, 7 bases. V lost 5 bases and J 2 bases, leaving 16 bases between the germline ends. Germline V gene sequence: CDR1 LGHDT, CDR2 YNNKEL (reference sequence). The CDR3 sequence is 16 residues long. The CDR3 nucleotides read TGTGCCAGCAGCTCTCACGGGGGGCCAGCCTACAATGAGCAGTTCTTC. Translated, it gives CASSSHGGPAYNEQFF.

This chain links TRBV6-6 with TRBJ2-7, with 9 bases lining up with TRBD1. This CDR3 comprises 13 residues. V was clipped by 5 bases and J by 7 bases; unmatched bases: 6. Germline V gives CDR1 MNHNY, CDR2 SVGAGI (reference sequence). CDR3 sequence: CASSGTGLGEQYF. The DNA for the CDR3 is TGTGCCAGCAGTGGGACAGGGCTGGGAGAGCAGTACTTC.

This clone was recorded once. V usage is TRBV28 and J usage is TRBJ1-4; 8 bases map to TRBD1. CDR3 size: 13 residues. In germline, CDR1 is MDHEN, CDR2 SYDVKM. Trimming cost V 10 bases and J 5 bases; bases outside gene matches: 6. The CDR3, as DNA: TGTGCCATCCAGGACAGGGTAAATGAAAAACTGTTTTTT. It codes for CAIQDRVNEKLFF.

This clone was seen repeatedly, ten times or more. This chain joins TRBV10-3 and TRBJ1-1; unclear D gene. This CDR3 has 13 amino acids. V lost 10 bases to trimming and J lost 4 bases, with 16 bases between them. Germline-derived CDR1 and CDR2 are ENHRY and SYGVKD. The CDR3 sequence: CATRLGAGTEAFF. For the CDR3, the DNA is TGTGCCACCCGACTGGGAGCCGGCACTGAAGCTTTCTTT.

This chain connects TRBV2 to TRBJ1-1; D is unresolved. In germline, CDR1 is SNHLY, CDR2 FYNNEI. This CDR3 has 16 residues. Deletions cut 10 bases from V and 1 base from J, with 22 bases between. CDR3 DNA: TGTGCCAAAGACACCCGGGAAAACTATGGGAACACTGAAGCTTTCTTT. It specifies CAKDTRENYGNTEAFF.

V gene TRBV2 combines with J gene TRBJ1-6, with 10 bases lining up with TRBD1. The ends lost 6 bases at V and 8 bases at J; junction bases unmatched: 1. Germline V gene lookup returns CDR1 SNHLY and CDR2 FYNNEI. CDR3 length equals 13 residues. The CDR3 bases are TGTGCCAGCAGCGGGACAGGGGATTCACCCCTCCACTTT. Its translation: CASSGTGDSPLHF.

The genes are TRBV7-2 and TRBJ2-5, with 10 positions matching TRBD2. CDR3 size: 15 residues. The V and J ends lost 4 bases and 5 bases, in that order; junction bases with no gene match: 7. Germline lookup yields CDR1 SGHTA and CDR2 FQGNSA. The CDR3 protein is CASSSAGTSAETQYF. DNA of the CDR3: TGTGCCAGCAGCTCCGCGGGGACTAGCGCGGAGACCCAGTACTTC.

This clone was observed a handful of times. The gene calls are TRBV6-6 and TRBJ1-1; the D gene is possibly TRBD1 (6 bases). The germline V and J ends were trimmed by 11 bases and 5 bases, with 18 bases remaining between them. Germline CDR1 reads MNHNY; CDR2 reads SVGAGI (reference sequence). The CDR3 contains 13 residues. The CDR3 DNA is TGTGCCTCCATAGGGGGAAGGTCTACTGAAGCTTTCTTT. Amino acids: CASIGGRSTEAFF.

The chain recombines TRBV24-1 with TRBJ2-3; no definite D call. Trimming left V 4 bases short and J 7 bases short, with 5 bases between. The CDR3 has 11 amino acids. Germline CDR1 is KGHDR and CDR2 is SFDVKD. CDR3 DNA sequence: TGTGCCACCAGTGACTCCTATACGCAGTATTTT. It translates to CATSDSYTQYF.

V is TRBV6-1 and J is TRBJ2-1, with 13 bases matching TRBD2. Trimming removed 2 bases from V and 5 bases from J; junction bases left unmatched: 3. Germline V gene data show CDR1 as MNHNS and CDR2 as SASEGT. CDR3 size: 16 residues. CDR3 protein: CASSEPGLAGNNEQFF. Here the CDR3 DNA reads TGTGCCAGCAGTGAACCGGGACTAGCGGGGAACAATGAGCAGTTCTTC.

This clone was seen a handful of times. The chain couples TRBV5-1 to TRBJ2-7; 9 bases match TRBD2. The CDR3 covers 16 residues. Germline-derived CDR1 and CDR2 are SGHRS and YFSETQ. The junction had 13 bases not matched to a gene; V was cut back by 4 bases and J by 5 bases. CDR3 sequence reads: CASSGGGLAGWHEQYF. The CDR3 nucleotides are TGCGCCAGCAGCGGCGGTGGTCTAGCGGGATGGCACGAGCAGTACTTC. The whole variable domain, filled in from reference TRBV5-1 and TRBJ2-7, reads KAGVTQTPRYLIKTRGQQVTLSCSPISGHRSVSWYQQTPGQGLQFLFEYFSETQRNKGNFPGRFSGRQFSNSRSEMNVSTLELGDSALYLCASSGGGLAGWHEQYFGPGTRLTVT.

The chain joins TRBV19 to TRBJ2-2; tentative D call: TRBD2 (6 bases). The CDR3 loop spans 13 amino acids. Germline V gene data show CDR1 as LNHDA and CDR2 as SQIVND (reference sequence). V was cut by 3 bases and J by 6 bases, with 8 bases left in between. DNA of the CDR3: TGTGCCAGTAGTATCCGGGGGTCCGGGGAGCTGTTTTTT. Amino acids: CASSIRGSGELFF. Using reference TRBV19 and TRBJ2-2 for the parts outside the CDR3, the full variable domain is DGGITQSPKYLFRKEGQNVTLSCEQNLNHDAMYWYRQDPGQGLRLIYYSQIVNDFQKGDIAEGYSVSREKKESFPLTVTSAQKNPTAFYLCASSIRGSGELFFGEGSRLTVL.

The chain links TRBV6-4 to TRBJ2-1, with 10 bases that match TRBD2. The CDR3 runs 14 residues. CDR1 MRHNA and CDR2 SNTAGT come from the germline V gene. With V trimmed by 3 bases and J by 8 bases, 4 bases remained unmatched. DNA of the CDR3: TGTGCCAGCAGTGAGGCTAGCGGGAGCCATGAGCAGTTCTTC. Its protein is CASSEASGSHEQFF.

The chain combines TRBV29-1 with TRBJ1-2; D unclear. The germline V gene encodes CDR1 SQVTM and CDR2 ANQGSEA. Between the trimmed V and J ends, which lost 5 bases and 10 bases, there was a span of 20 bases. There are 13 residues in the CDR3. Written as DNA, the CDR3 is TGCAGCGTTCGTGTCAGCAATTCCGGAGTCTACACCTTC. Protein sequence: CSVRVSNSGVYTF.

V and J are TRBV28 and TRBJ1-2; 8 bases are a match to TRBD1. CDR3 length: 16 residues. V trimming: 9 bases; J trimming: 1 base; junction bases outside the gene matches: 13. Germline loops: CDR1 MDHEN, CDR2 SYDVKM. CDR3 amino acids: CASNGQGSEINYGYTF. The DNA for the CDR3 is TGTGCCAGTAACGGACAGGGCTCTGAAATTAACTATGGCTACACCTTC.

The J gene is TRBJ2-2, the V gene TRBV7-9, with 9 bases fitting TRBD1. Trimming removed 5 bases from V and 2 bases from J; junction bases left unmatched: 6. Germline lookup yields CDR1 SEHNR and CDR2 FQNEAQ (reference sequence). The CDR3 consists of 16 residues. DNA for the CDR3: TGTGCCAGCAGCCCTGGGACAGGGCGTAACACCGGGGAGCTGTTTTTT. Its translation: CASSPGTGRNTGELFF.

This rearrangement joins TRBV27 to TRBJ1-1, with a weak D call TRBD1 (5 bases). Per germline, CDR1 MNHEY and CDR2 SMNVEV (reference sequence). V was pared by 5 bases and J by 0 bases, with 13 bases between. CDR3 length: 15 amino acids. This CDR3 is CASSPRGTVNTEAFF. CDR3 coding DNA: TGTGCCAGCAGTCCCCGAGGGACTGTGAACACTGAAGCTTTCTTT.

The CDR3 DNA is TGTGCCAGCAGCTTAGTTCGGGCAGGGCAGGTCTCCTACGAGCAGTACTTC. This gives the protein CASSLVRAGQVSYEQYF. The rearrangement links TRBV11-2 to TRBJ2-7; weak D call: TRBD1 (5 bases). The CDR3 spans 17 residues. The V gene's germline CDR1 is SGHAT and CDR2 FQNNGV. Trimming removed 1 base from V and 0 bases from J, with 16 bases in between.